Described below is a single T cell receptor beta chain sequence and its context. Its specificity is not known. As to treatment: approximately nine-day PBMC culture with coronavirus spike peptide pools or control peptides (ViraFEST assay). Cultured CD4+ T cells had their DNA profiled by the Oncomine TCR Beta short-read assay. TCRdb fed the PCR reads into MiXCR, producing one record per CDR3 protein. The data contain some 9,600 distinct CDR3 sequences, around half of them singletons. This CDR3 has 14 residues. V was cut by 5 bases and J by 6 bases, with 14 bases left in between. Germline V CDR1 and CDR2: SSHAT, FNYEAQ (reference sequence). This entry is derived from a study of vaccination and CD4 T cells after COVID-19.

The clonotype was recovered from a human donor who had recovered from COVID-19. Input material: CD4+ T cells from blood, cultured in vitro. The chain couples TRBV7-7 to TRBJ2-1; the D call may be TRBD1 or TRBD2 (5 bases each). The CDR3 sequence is CASSPQPGANEQFF. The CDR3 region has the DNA TGTGCCAGCAGCCCCCAACCCGGGGCCAATGAGCAGTTCTTC.